This T cell receptor beta chain was observed in a study of OX40 agonist ivuxolimab in advanced cancers. Study-wide findings and caveats: Antigen specificity of clonally expanded peripheral T cells was not established.

Notes on this clone: Its antigen is unknown.

Repertoires were generated with immunoSEQ multiplex PCR, while TCRdb's copy carries only in-frame clones and drops some. Altogether 90,000 or so clones are present, 89% being singletons, with the ten largest covering roughly 0.33%. This clonotype originated in an adult with an advanced solid tumor such as melanoma, head and neck, liver or kidney cancer. Sequencing used CD4+ or CD8+ T cells sorted from blood, obtained in a trial of the OX40 agonist ivuxolimab.

CDR3 in amino acids: CASSLLGTSDTQYF. Here the CDR3 DNA reads TGTGCCAGCAGTCTTCTTGGGACCTCAGATACGCAGTATTTT. The chain couples TRBV28 to TRBJ2-3; D could derive from TRBD1 or TRBD2 (5 bases each). The ends were cut back, 5 bases at V and 4 bases at J, with 13 bases in the middle. The length of the CDR3 is 14 residues. Germline V lookup: CDR1 MDHEN, CDR2 SYDVKM.